These 26 T cell receptor beta chains originate from one sample sequenced in a study of beta chain features in type 1 diabetes (dated by TCRdb to between 2017 and 2018). Receptor amplification or capture employed the immunoSEQ multiplex PCR assay. The High Capacity cDNA Reverse Transcription Kit was used to reverse transcribe all of the isolated RNA, meaning that expressed TCRB transcripts were what got sequenced. Imported from immuneACCESS, the table was reduced by TCRdb to in-frame sequences with V and J called. These copies leave out some clones; in studies compared against another copy, an unresolved V gene accounts for under half, and the cause of the remainder is not known. This sample holds 300,000 to 350,000 clones; roughly 8% were observed only once. The top ten clonotypes cover approximately 0.44% of the sample. Specimen: central memory CD4+ T cells from blood. These receptor sequences come from a young woman in good health.

This CDR3 reads CASSTLGTDTQYF. The DNA of the CDR3 is TGTGCCAGCAGTACGCTTGGGACAGATACGCAGTATTTT. The chain uses TRBV6-6 and TRBJ2-3; D is undetermined. Trimming shortened V by 5 bases and J by 3 bases, and 9 bases separated the two germline ends. The CDR3 totals 13 residues. The germline gives CDR1 MNHNY, CDR2 SVGAGI (reference sequence).

This clone was counted at least ten times. The chain combines TRBV18 with TRBJ2-2; a possible D gene is TRBD1 (5 bases). The V and J ends lost 5 bases and 0 bases respectively, with 13 bases between them. The CDR3 is made up of 16 amino acids. Germline-derived CDR1 and CDR2 are KGHSH and LQKENI. The CDR3 nucleotides read TGTGCCAGCTCAGTACAGGAGTTCCCGAACACCGGGGAGCTGTTTTTT. It is translated as CASSVQEFPNTGELFF.

This clone came up a few times. The chain combines TRBV4-3 with TRBJ2-5, with D maybe TRBD1 (5 bases). The CDR3 totals 15 residues. Trimming left V 0 bases short and J 5 bases short, with 13 bases between. CDR1 is LGHNA, CDR2 YSLEER, per germline. CDR3 bases: TGCGCCAGCAGCCAAGATTTGGGGCAGACGGAGACCCAGTACTTC. Amino acids: CASSQDLGQTETQYF.

This clone occurred a few times. This sequence joins TRBV9 and TRBJ2-2, with TRBD2 identical over 11 bases. Germline V gene lookup returns CDR1 SGDLS and CDR2 YYNGEE. The CDR3 runs 16 residues. The V segment lost 4 bases and the J segment 4 bases; nucleotides outside the gene matches: 6. CDR3 residues: CASSLRLAGSTGELFF. The CDR3 DNA sequence: TGTGCCAGCAGCCTCCGACTAGCGGGGTCCACCGGGGAGCTGTTTTTT.

V gene TRBV7-2 combines with J gene TRBJ2-5; 11 positions match TRBD2. The junction had 5 bases not matched to a gene; V was cut back by 2 bases and J by 0 bases. This CDR3 is 17 amino acids long. Looked up from germline, CDR1 is SGHTA and CDR2 is FQGNSA. CDR3: CASSLTASGGYQETQYF. For the CDR3, the DNA is TGTGCCAGCAGCTTAACGGCTAGCGGGGGGTACCAAGAGACCCAGTACTTC.

The rearrangement uses TRBV28 and TRBJ1-2; 7 bases agree with TRBD1. V shed 2 bases, J shed 4 bases, and the junction held 4 bases outside the gene matches. CDR1 is MDHEN and CDR2 is SYDVKM in the germline V gene. This CDR3 comprises 14 residues. The CDR3, as DNA: TGTGCCAGCAGTTTACAGGGGGGGTCCTATGGCTACACCTTC. Its protein product is CASSLQGGSYGYTF.

This clone was observed a few times. The genes are TRBV18 and TRBJ2-7; 7 bases line up with TRBD2. Germline-derived CDR1 and CDR2 are KGHSH and LQKENI. This CDR3 is 14 amino acids long. Losses at the gene ends were 3 bases for V and 4 bases for J; bases not matched to a gene: 6. The chain's CDR3 is CASSPLADPYEQYF. The CDR3 DNA is TGTGCCAGCTCACCCCTAGCGGACCCTTACGAGCAGTACTTC.

This clone was counted many times. The chain combines TRBV27 with TRBJ1-5, with unresolved D. This CDR3 has 15 amino acids. Per the germline V gene, CDR1 is MNHEY and CDR2 is SMNVEV (reference sequence). V was cut by 4 bases and J by 0 bases, with 10 bases left in between. CDR3 DNA sequence: TGTGCCAGCAGTTACTCCCGACATAGCAATCAGCCCCAGCATTTT. This translates into CASSYSRHSNQPQHF.

This clone was counted ten times or more. The chain couples TRBV5-4 to TRBJ2-1; D gene ambiguous. Germline-derived CDR1 and CDR2 are SGHNT and YYREEE (reference sequence). The CDR3 is 14 residues long. The germline V and J ends were trimmed by 1 base and 4 bases, with 9 bases remaining between them. CDR3 residues: CASSLSMTYNEQFF. The CDR3 DNA is TGTGCCAGCAGCTTGTCGATGACTTACAATGAGCAGTTCTTC.

This clone was detected ten times or more. V is TRBV23-1 and J is TRBJ1-4; D is unresolved. Being an ORF, TRBV23-1 has a function that is uncertain. The CDR3 has 14 residues. Deletions cut 0 bases from V and 5 bases from J, with 7 bases between. The CDR3, as DNA: TGCGCCAGCAGTCAATCGGCTCAAAATGAAAAACTGTTTTTT. This encodes CASSQSAQNEKLFF.

The rearrangement joins TRBV15 to TRBJ2-5; 9 bases line up with TRBD1. Germline CDR1 LNHNV, CDR2 YYDKDF (reference sequence). This CDR3 is built from 17 residues. The J segment lost 0 bases and the V segment lost 5 bases, leaving 10 bases of the junction unmatched. CDR3 protein: CATSENRGLLNQETQYF. DNA for the CDR3: TGTGCCACCAGCGAAAACAGGGGGCTTCTAAACCAAGAGACCCAGTACTTC.

In this sample, this clone turned up a few times. The genes are TRBV7-2 and TRBJ2-7; D remains unclear. Germline CDR1 is SGHTA and CDR2 is FQGNSA. This CDR3 contains 14 residues. The germline V and J ends were trimmed by 1 base and 3 bases, with 10 bases remaining between them. The CDR3 nucleotides are TGTGCCAGCAGCTTAGGCCAATATAACTACGAGCAGTACTTC. Translated: CASSLGQYNYEQYF.

The V gene is TRBV2, the J gene TRBJ2-1; possibly TRBD2 for D (6 bases). Trimming took off 7 bases at V and 8 bases at J, with 12 bases between the two ends. Germline CDR1 and CDR2: SNHLY and FYNNEI. The length of the CDR3 is 12 residues. CDR3 protein: CASTMEGYEQFF. As DNA, the CDR3 is TGTGCCAGCACCATGGAGGGCTATGAGCAGTTCTTC.

This clone was observed a few times. The chain recombines TRBV6-5 with TRBJ2-2; D not resolved. CDR3 size: 16 residues. The ends were cut back, 0 bases at V and 2 bases at J, with 10 bases in the middle. CDR1 and CDR2 (germline): MNHEY, SVGAGI. CDR3 amino acids: CASSYSMALNTGELFF. In nucleotides, the CDR3 is TGTGCCAGCAGTTACTCGATGGCTCTTAACACCGGGGAGCTGTTTTTT.

V usage is TRBV7-9 and J usage is TRBJ2-3; 11 nucleotides align to TRBD2. J lost 0 bases, V lost 7 bases, and 9 bases had no gene match. CDR1 and CDR2 (germline): SEHNR, FQNEAQ (reference sequence). This CDR3 comprises 17 residues. CDR3 in amino acids: CASNPSLAGGSTDTQYF. The CDR3 DNA reads as TGTGCCAGCAACCCCTCCCTAGCGGGAGGTAGCACAGATACGCAGTATTTT.

CDR3 DNA: TGTGCCAGCATGAGACAGGGTGGTGAGACCCAGTACTTC. Its protein is CASMRQGGETQYF. The V gene is TRBV2, the J gene TRBJ2-5; 7 nucleotides match TRBD1. CDR3 length: 13 amino acids. Trimming removed 7 bases from V and 5 bases from J; junction bases left unmatched: 7. CDR1 SNHLY and CDR2 FYNNEI come from the germline V gene.

The table lists this clone with a few counts. V and J are TRBV5-6 and TRBJ1-4; D call uncertain. CDR1 and CDR2 (germline): SGHDT, YYEEEE. This CDR3 comprises 14 residues. Between the trimmed V and J ends, which lost 2 bases and 5 bases, there was a span of 10 bases. CDR3 bases: TGTGCCAGCAGCTTACTGGATCCAAATGAAAAACTGTTTTTT. Protein product: CASSLLDPNEKLFF.

The chain joins TRBV19 to TRBJ2-3, with D tentatively TRBD1 or TRBD2 (5 bases each). The CDR3 has 14 amino acids. Per germline, CDR1 LNHDA and CDR2 SQIVND (reference sequence). The V end was cut by 4 bases, the J end by 2 bases, with 10 bases between. The CDR3 DNA reads TGTGCCAGTAGTACAGGGAGAGACACAGATACGCAGTATTTT. It encodes CASSTGRDTDTQYF.

This clone was picked up many times. This chain links TRBV9 with TRBJ2-1, with 11 bases lining up with TRBD1. Unmatched junction bases numbered 7, after V lost 4 bases and J lost 7 bases. CDR1 SGDLS and CDR2 YYNGEE come from the germline V gene. This CDR3 comprises 15 residues. As DNA, the CDR3 is TGTGCCAGCAGCCCCGGACAGGGGGCGGGTAATGAGCAGTTCTTC. This gives the protein CASSPGQGAGNEQFF.

There are a few counts of this clone. The chain recombines TRBV19 with TRBJ1-1, with D possibly matching TRBD1 (6 bases). Germline lookup yields CDR1 LNHDA and CDR2 SQIVND (reference sequence). V was pared by 6 bases and J by 3 bases, with 11 bases between. This CDR3 contains 13 residues. The CDR3 DNA follows: TGTGCCAGTAGAAGGGGGGGTTACACTGAAGCTTTCTTT. Encoded protein: CASRRGGYTEAFF.

In this sample, this clone turned up many times. V gene TRBV27 combines with J gene TRBJ1-4; a weak D match, TRBD1 (5 bases). The CDR3 has 13 amino acids. Germline V lookup: CDR1 MNHEY, CDR2 SMNVEV (reference sequence). Trimming took off 5 bases at V and 5 bases at J, with 9 bases between the two ends. The CDR3 protein is CASSARQNEKLFF. In nucleotides, the CDR3 is TGTGCCAGCAGTGCACGACAGAATGAAAAACTGTTTTTT. Filled out from reference TRBV27 and TRBJ1-4, the complete variable domain reads EAQVTQNPRYLITVTGKKLTVTCSQNMNHEYMSWYRQDPGLGLRQIYYSMNVEVTDKGDVPEGYKVSRKEKRNFPLILESPSPNQTSLYFCASSARQNEKLFFGSGTQLSVL.

The V and J genes are TRBV28 and TRBJ2-6, with D perhaps TRBD2 (6 bases). This CDR3 region has 15 residues. Trimming cost V 7 bases and J 1 base, with 11 bases left between them. Germline V lookup: CDR1 MDHEN, CDR2 SYDVKM. CDR3: CASNFRGSGANVLTF. CDR3 nucleotide sequence: TGTGCCAGCAACTTTCGGGGGTCTGGGGCCAACGTCCTGACTTTC.

This chain uses TRBV7-6 with TRBJ2-1, with 11 bases matching TRBD2. Germline V gives CDR1 SGHVS, CDR2 FNYEAQ. The CDR3 totals 17 residues. Losses at the gene ends were 1 base for V and 5 bases for J; bases not matched to a gene: 7. The CDR3 is CASSLDRSGRANNEQFF. The CDR3, as DNA: TGTGCCAGCAGCTTAGACCGTAGCGGGAGGGCGAACAATGAGCAGTTCTTC.

This clone was counted only a few times. The V gene is TRBV28, the J gene TRBJ2-1; 7 bases match TRBD1. The CDR3 sequence is 13 residues long. Germline CDR1 and CDR2: MDHEN and SYDVKM. The V and J ends lost 6 bases and 6 bases, in that order; junction bases with no gene match: 5. The CDR3 loop is CASSRTGSNEQFF. For the CDR3, the DNA is TGTGCCAGCAGCCGGACAGGTAGCAATGAGCAGTTCTTC. The full variable domain, its missing parts supplied by reference TRBV28 and TRBJ2-1, is DVKVTQSSRYLVKRTGEKVFLECVQDMDHENMFWYRQDPGLGLRLIYFSYDVKMKEKGDIPEGYSVSREKKERFSLILESASTNQTSMYLCASSRTGSNEQFFGPGTRLTVL.

Many counts were recorded for this clone. Germline is not matched at one junction end, which may reflect a read error. The chain combines TRBV14 with TRBJ2-3; D is uncertain. This CDR3 region has 11 residues. From germline, CDR1 is SGHDN and CDR2 FVKESK. Written as DNA, the CDR3 is TGTGCCAGCAGCCAAGCAGATGCGCAGTATTTT. Encoded protein: CASSQADAQYF.

This clone was seen a handful of times. V gene TRBV15 combines with J gene TRBJ2-6; 9 bases align to TRBD1. The trim removed 3 bases at V and 1 base at J, leaving 7 bases unmatched. Germline-derived CDR1 and CDR2 are LNHNV and YYDKDF (reference sequence). CDR3 length: 18 amino acids. The CDR3 region is CATSSLGTGSSGANVLTF. The CDR3 region has the DNA TGTGCCACCAGCAGTCTTGGGACAGGGTCTTCTGGGGCCAACGTCCTGACTTTC.